The 26 T cell receptor beta chains below come from one sample, sequenced in a study of beta chain features in type 1 diabetes. The sequenced template was cDNA made from the entire isolated RNA. The assay was immunoSEQ multiplex PCR, and TCRdb's table has in-frame clones only and misses some. The data hold about 930,000 clones, with roughly 17% observed a single time. Material for sequencing was naive CD4+ T cells from blood. These receptors all come from a young woman in good health.

This clone was observed a handful of times. The rearrangement uses TRBV19 and TRBJ2-6; D perhaps matches TRBD1 (6 bases). Trimming left V 6 bases short and J 1 base short, with 10 bases between. The CDR3 loop spans 15 amino acids. Germline CDR1 and CDR2: LNHDA and SQIVND (reference sequence). The CDR3 spells CASRQGISGANVLTF. The CDR3, as DNA: TGTGCCAGTAGACAGGGTATATCTGGGGCCAACGTCCTGACTTTC.

This clone has a handful of counts. J is TRBJ1-2 and V is TRBV5-4; D is uncertain. This CDR3 has 11 residues. Trimming left V 1 base short and J 6 bases short, with 4 bases between. The germline V gene encodes CDR1 SGHNT and CDR2 YYREEE (reference sequence). CDR3 amino acids: CASSLSDGYTF. CDR3 DNA: TGTGCCAGCAGCTTGAGCGATGGCTACACCTTC.

The V call is TRBV28, the J call TRBJ2-4, with D possibly matching TRBD2 (5 bases). Germline V gene sequence: CDR1 MDHEN, CDR2 SYDVKM. V was trimmed by 2 bases and J by 9 bases, leaving 11 bases between them. There are 13 residues in the CDR3. The CDR3 nucleotides read TGTGCCAGCAGTTTACACGGGGTGGGCATTCAGTACTTC. It is translated as CASSLHGVGIQYF.

In nucleotides, the CDR3 is TGTGCCAGCAGCTTATCAGGGCAGAACACTGAAGCTTTCTTT. It translates to CASSLSGQNTEAFF. The V gene is TRBV7-2, the J gene TRBJ1-1; possibly TRBD1 for D (5 bases). This CDR3 comprises 14 residues. Trimming pared 2 bases from V and 1 base from J, leaving 8 bases between. The germline V gene encodes CDR1 SGHTA and CDR2 FQGNSA.

Details on this clone: This sample also contains other DNA sequences that code for the same CDR3. The chain is built from TRBV7-2 and TRBJ2-5, with TRBD2 matching 8 bases. The CDR3 covers 16 residues. Per the germline V gene, CDR1 is SGHTA and CDR2 is FQGNSA. Trimming removed 2 bases from V and 5 bases from J; junction bases left unmatched: 10. In nucleotides, the CDR3 is TGTGCCAGCAGCTTATTCCCAGCGGGAGTGTTGGAGACCCAGTACTTC. This translates into CASSLFPAGVLETQYF.

This chain links TRBV20-1 with TRBJ2-1; D gene ambiguous. Trimming pared 1 base from V and 9 bases from J, leaving 7 bases between. CDR3 length: 11 amino acids. CDR1 is DFQATT and CDR2 is SNEGSKA in the germline V gene (reference sequence). This CDR3 is CSARAGGEQFF. As DNA, the CDR3 is TGCAGTGCTAGAGCGGGTGGTGAGCAGTTCTTC.

This clone has only a few counts. V is TRBV5-4 and J is TRBJ2-3; the D gene is possibly TRBD1 (6 bases). Germline values: CDR1 SGHNT, CDR2 YYREEE (reference sequence). The length of the CDR3 is 13 residues. V lost 4 bases, J lost 3 bases, and 9 bases lay in between. Written as DNA, the CDR3 is TGTGCCAGCAGCAAAGGACAGACAGATACGCAGTATTTT. Protein product: CASSKGQTDTQYF.

This rearrangement joins TRBV7-2 to TRBJ1-5; D is possibly TRBD1 (5 bases). Germline assignment: CDR1 SGHTA and CDR2 FQGNSA. Trimming took off 5 bases at V and 6 bases at J, with 14 bases between the two ends. This CDR3 has 14 residues. CDR3 amino acids: CASSPSGGAQPQHF. Written as DNA, the CDR3 is TGTGCCAGCAGCCCAAGTGGAGGGGCTCAGCCCCAGCATTTT.

The chain joins TRBV10-3 to TRBJ1-2; possible D gene TRBD1, 6 bases. With 4 bases removed from V and 6 bases from J, the gap between germline ends came to 21 bases. In germline, CDR1 is ENHRY, CDR2 SYGVKD. The CDR3 sequence is 16 residues long. This CDR3 reads CAISGPGGANNHGYTF. CDR3 nucleotides: TGTGCCATCAGTGGACCGGGGGGGGCGAACAACCATGGCTACACCTTC.

J is TRBJ2-5 and V is TRBV28, with 7 bases lining up with TRBD2. After removal of 7 bases from V and 0 bases from J, the junction contained 11 bases not matched to a gene. The CDR3 extends over 16 amino acids. Germline CDR1 MDHEN, CDR2 SYDVKM. The CDR3 DNA reads as TGTGCCAGCACCCTCGCCTCCAGCGGGAACCAAGAGACCCAGTACTTC. Translating gives CASTLASSGNQETQYF.

The sample holds a few counts of this clone. The gene calls are TRBV10-3 and TRBJ2-5, with D unclear. V was shortened by 6 bases and J by 1 base, with 9 bases between the two germline ends. From germline, CDR1 is ENHRY and CDR2 SYGVKD. CDR3 length: 13 residues. CDR3 in DNA: TGTGCCATCAGCTGGCAAGCCCAAGAGACCCAGTACTTC. It yields the protein CAISWQAQETQYF.

The rearrangement links TRBV9 to TRBJ1-2; 7 nucleotides match TRBD1. With V trimmed by 0 bases and J by 2 bases, 4 bases remained unmatched. Per the germline V gene, CDR1 is SGDLS and CDR2 is YYNGEE. The CDR3 loop spans 15 amino acids. The CDR3 region is CASSVEGRGNYGYTF. CDR3 DNA: TGTGCCAGCAGCGTAGAGGGCAGGGGGAACTATGGCTACACCTTC.

The CDR3 DNA reads as TGTGCCAGCAGCTTATTCAGTCGGGGCGACGCCAACAATCAGCCCCAGCATTTT. It yields the protein CASSLFSRGDANNQPQHF. The chain links TRBV7-8 to TRBJ1-5, with a weak D call TRBD1 (5 bases). Germline V gene data show CDR1 as SGHVS and CDR2 as FQNEAQ. The V gene lost 2 bases and the J gene lost 3 bases, with 20 bases spanning the gap. This CDR3 region has 18 residues.

This clone was picked up a small number of times. At the DNA level, this CDR3 is encoded by other sequences in the same sample as well. The rearrangement uses TRBV10-3 and TRBJ2-7; D remains ambiguous. V lost 1 base, J lost 1 base, and 2 bases lay in between. Germline values: CDR1 ENHRY, CDR2 SYGVKD. The CDR3 is 12 residues long. The CDR3 bases are TGTGCCATCAGTGAGTTTTCCTACGAGCAGTACTTC. Translating it yields CAISEFSYEQYF.

The gene calls are TRBV6-5 and TRBJ1-4, with D uncertain. The CDR3 is 12 residues long. Trimming removed 11 bases at V and 8 bases at J, with 15 bases between. Germline V lookup: CDR1 MNHEY, CDR2 SVGAGI. CDR3 bases: TGTGCCGGCGGGATACAGAACGAAAAACTGTTTTTT. The encoded protein is CAGGIQNEKLFF.

The chain carries TRBV13 and TRBJ2-3; D is unclear. The CDR3 length is 15 residues. V lost 6 bases, J lost 5 bases, and 18 bases lay in between. The V gene's germline CDR1 is PRHDT and CDR2 FYEKMQ (reference sequence). The CDR3 region has the DNA TGTGCCAGCAGACAAACGGACGCAGTCAGAGATACGCAGTATTTT. It is translated as CASRQTDAVRDTQYF. The complete variable domain, with remaining parts taken from reference TRBV13 and TRBJ2-3, reads AAGVIQSPRHLIKEKRETATLKCYPIPRHDTVYWYQQGPGQDPQFLISFYEKMQSDKGSIPDRFSAQQFSDYHSELNMSSLELGDSALYFCASRQTDAVRDTQYFGPGTRLTVL.

The chain links TRBV6-6 to TRBJ2-1; no definite D call. Germline values: CDR1 MNHNY, CDR2 SVGAGI (reference sequence). The CDR3 spans 12 residues. Trimming took off 6 bases at V and 13 bases at J, with 16 bases between the two ends. The CDR3 DNA follows: TGTGCCAGCAGCGCCTCTAGAGCTTTTCAGTTCTTC. Amino acid sequence: CASSASRAFQFF.

This clone was observed a handful of times. The DNA for the CDR3 is TGTGCCAGCAGCCTCAATCTCGAGCAGTACTTC. This translates into CASSLNLEQYF. The chain has TRBV7-2 and TRBJ2-7; D call uncertain. The CDR3 runs 11 residues. The germline V gene encodes CDR1 SGHTA and CDR2 FQGNSA. Trimming cost V 5 bases and J 6 bases, with 8 bases left between them.

The chain combines TRBV19 with TRBJ2-2, with D tentatively TRBD1 (5 bases). Trimming removed 3 bases from V and 3 bases from J, with 8 bases in between. Germline V CDR1 and CDR2: LNHDA, SQIVND (reference sequence). CDR3 length: 14 amino acids. CDR3 amino acids: CASSIDRYTGELFF. The CDR3 nucleotides read TGTGCCAGTAGTATTGACAGATACACCGGGGAGCTGTTTTTT.

This clone was recorded a few times. The chain is built from TRBV5-1 and TRBJ2-1; 7 nucleotides align to TRBD2. Germline V CDR1 and CDR2: SGHRS, YFSETQ. CDR3 length: 14 residues. With 1 base clipped from V and 8 bases from J, the junction kept 6 bases outside the gene matches. CDR3 residues: CASSLNGGVDEQFF. CDR3 coding DNA: TGCGCCAGCAGCTTGAATGGGGGGGTCGATGAGCAGTTCTTC.

This clone was observed a handful of times. The chain combines TRBV7-9 with TRBJ2-5; TRBD2 might be the D (5 bases). This CDR3 has 13 amino acids. V gave up 3 bases and J gave up 4 bases, with 9 bases separating them. The germline CDR1 and CDR2 sequences are SEHNR and FQNEAQ (reference sequence). CDR3 loop: CASSFEGPETQYF. The CDR3 DNA sequence: TGTGCCAGCAGCTTCGAGGGTCCAGAGACCCAGTACTTC. The whole variable domain, filled in from reference TRBV7-9 and TRBJ2-5, reads DTGVSQNPRHKITKRGQNVTFRCDPISEHNRLYWYRQTLGQGPEFLTYFQNEAQLEKSRLLSDRFSAERPKGSFSTLEIQRTEQGDSAMYLCASSFEGPETQYFGPGTRLLVL.

This clone was counted between two and nine times. This chain connects TRBV4-2 to TRBJ2-7; TRBD1 or TRBD2 may be the D gene (5 bases each). Germline V gene data show CDR1 as LGHNA and CDR2 as YNFKEQ. The V end was cut by 3 bases, the J end by 5 bases, with 14 bases between. The CDR3 length is 14 residues. CDR3 protein: CASSQGPSEDEQYF. The DNA for the CDR3 is TGTGCCAGCAGCCAGGGGCCTTCGGAGGACGAGCAGTACTTC.

This clone was observed a handful of times. The genes are TRBV5-4 and TRBJ1-1, with D hard to call. Looked up from germline, CDR1 is SGHNT and CDR2 is YYREEE (reference sequence). The CDR3 has 14 amino acids. The ends were cut back, 0 bases at V and 0 bases at J, with 6 bases in the middle. CDR3 coding DNA: TGTGCCAGCAGCTTGGCGTATGTGAACACTGAAGCTTTCTTT. It encodes CASSLAYVNTEAFF. Combining the CDR3 with reference TRBV5-4 and TRBJ1-1 gives the whole variable domain ETGVTQSPTHLIKTRGQQVTLRCSSQSGHNTVSWYQQALGQGPQFIFQYYREEENGRGNFPPRFSGLQFPNYSSELNVNALELDDSALYLCASSLAYVNTEAFFGQGTRLTVV.

This rearrangement joins TRBV18 to TRBJ2-1, with D perhaps matching TRBD1 (6 bases). CDR1 is KGHSH, CDR2 LQKENI, per germline. The CDR3 has 13 amino acids. V was cut by 2 bases and J by 9 bases, with 11 bases left in between. The CDR3 DNA is TGTGCCAGCTCACCATCAGGGGCTGGTGAGCAGTTCTTC. It yields the protein CASSPSGAGEQFF. Full variable domain (missing parts from reference TRBV18 and TRBJ2-1): NAGVMQNPRHLVRRRGQEARLRCSPMKGHSHVYWYRQLPEEGLKFMVYLQKENIIDESGMPKERFSAEFPKEGPSILRIQQVVRGDSAAYFCASSPSGAGEQFFGPGTRLTVL.

This chain uses TRBV6-6 with TRBJ2-5; TRBD2 matches 7 bases. J gave up 5 bases and V 5 bases, and 8 bases lay outside the gene matches. The CDR3 has 14 amino acids. Germline V lookup: CDR1 MNHNY, CDR2 SVGAGI (reference sequence). Here the CDR3 reads CASSPPGGRETQYF. The CDR3 DNA is TGTGCCAGCAGTCCTCCGGGGGGAAGGGAGACCCAGTACTTC.

The table lists this clone with a few counts. J is TRBJ2-3 and V is TRBV5-1, with a weak D call TRBD2 (6 bases). Trimming pared 4 bases from V and 0 bases from J, leaving 9 bases between. CDR1 and CDR2 from the germline V gene are SGHRS and YFSETQ. The CDR3 length is 14 residues. The CDR3 spells CASSPGTSTDTQYF. CDR3 bases: TGCGCCAGCAGCCCCGGGACTAGCACAGATACGCAGTATTTT.